The 14 T cell receptor beta chains listed next were all sequenced from one sample in a study of human thymus T cells. The protocol was immunoSEQ multiplex PCR, while the TCRdb copy is restricted to in-frame clones and leaves out a portion. The data hold tens of thousands of clones, with around 95% observed a single time. The study used thymus tissue resected during corrective heart surgery. Sequencing was done on a sample of thymus tissue. The origin of the receptors is a girl less than two years old with a congenital heart defect but otherwise immunologically healthy.

The chain joins TRBV9 to TRBJ2-1, with 10 nucleotides matching TRBD2. V shed 1 base and J 3 bases; nucleotides not matched to a gene: 7. The CDR3 runs to 17 residues. The germline V gene has CDR1 SGDLS and CDR2 YYNGEE. CDR3 bases: TGTGCCAGCAGCGTAAAGCGGGAGGGGACGATCTACAATGAGCAGTTCTTC. This translates into CASSVKREGTIYNEQFF.

This clone was observed once. The J gene is TRBJ2-5, the V gene TRBV5-4; 9 bases agree with TRBD1. Germline V gene lookup returns CDR1 SGHNT and CDR2 YYREEE (reference sequence). The V and J ends lost 1 base and 5 bases, in that order; junction bases with no gene match: 6. This CDR3 is built from 15 residues. The CDR3 DNA reads as TGTGCCAGCAGCTTGCCCGGGACAGGGAAGGAGACCCAGTACTTC. As protein: CASSLPGTGKETQYF.

The V and J genes are TRBV7-9 and TRBJ1-2, with a weak D call TRBD1 (5 bases). The V end lost 1 base, the J end lost 4 bases, and 13 bases lay between the germline ends. Germline assignment: CDR1 SEHNR and CDR2 FQNEAQ (reference sequence). CDR3 length: 15 amino acids. The CDR3 loop is CASSLGSRQTYGYTF. The CDR3 DNA reads as TGTGCCAGCAGCTTAGGCTCCAGACAGACCTATGGCTACACCTTC. The full variable domain, with the rest looked up from reference TRBV7-9 and TRBJ1-2, is DTGVSQNPRHKITKRGQNVTFRCDPISEHNRLYWYRQTLGQGPEFLTYFQNEAQLEKSRLLSDRFSAERPKGSFSTLEIQRTEQGDSAMYLCASSLGSRQTYGYTFGSGTRLTVV.

The V and J genes are TRBV4-2 and TRBJ1-4; D gene unclear. The CDR3 is 13 residues long. From germline, CDR1 is LGHNA and CDR2 YNFKEQ. Trimming pared 0 bases from V and 10 bases from J, leaving 9 bases between. The CDR3 region has the DNA TGTGCCAGCAGCCAAGATACGGTGGTAAAACTGTTTTTT. As protein: CASSQDTVVKLFF.

The V gene is TRBV5-6, the J gene TRBJ2-2; D is uncertain. The CDR3 is 13 residues long. Germline CDR1 SGHDT, CDR2 YYEEEE. V lost 1 base and J 16 bases, leaving 17 bases between the germline ends. The CDR3 DNA sequence: TGTGCCAGCAGCTTGATCCCGGGCCAGAACGAGTTTTTT. This gives the protein CASSLIPGQNEFF.

The chain recombines TRBV5-1 with TRBJ1-3, with TRBD1 matching 8 bases. The CDR3 is 22 amino acids. V trimming: 3 bases; J trimming: 0 bases; junction bases outside the gene matches: 23. The V gene's germline CDR1 is SGHRS and CDR2 YFSETQ. The CDR3 sequence is CASSSSGTGPPSKHSSGNTIYF. The CDR3 nucleotides are TGCGCCAGCAGCTCCTCCGGGACAGGACCCCCTTCAAAGCATTCCTCTGGAAACACCATATATTTT.

The rearrangement links TRBV2 to TRBJ2-3; 9 positions agree with TRBD2. Germline values: CDR1 SNHLY, CDR2 FYNNEI. The ends lost 1 base at V and 4 bases at J; junction bases unmatched: 21. The CDR3 covers 21 residues. The CDR3 loop is CASSEGGAQTSASGMPDTQYF. CDR3 in DNA: TGTGCCAGCAGTGAAGGGGGGGCTCAAACGTCCGCTAGCGGGATGCCAGATACGCAGTATTTT.

The chain couples TRBV27 to TRBJ1-1; weak D call: TRBD1 (5 bases). With 0 bases removed from V and 1 base from J, the gap between germline ends came to 9 bases. Germline V gene sequence: CDR1 MNHEY, CDR2 SMNVEV (reference sequence). This CDR3 region has 15 residues. CDR3 DNA sequence: TGTGCCAGCAGTTTATCGAGGGGCCCGAACACTGAAGCTTTCTTT. Residues: CASSLSRGPNTEAFF.

The chain is built from TRBV10-2 and TRBJ1-3; the match to TRBD1 covers 7 bases. The CDR3 runs to 13 residues. The germline V gene encodes CDR1 WSHSY and CDR2 SAAADI. Trimming took 9 bases from V and 0 from J; bases not matched to a gene: 2. CDR3 in amino acids: CARAGGSGNTIYF. In DNA form, the CDR3 reads TGCGCCAGGGCAGGGGGCTCTGGAAACACCATATATTTT.

The chain has TRBV4-2 and TRBJ2-1; 13 bases are a match to TRBD2. The length of the CDR3 is 15 residues. Germline V lookup: CDR1 LGHNA, CDR2 YNFKEQ. V lost 6 bases, J lost 8 bases, and 7 bases stayed unmatched. This CDR3 is CASRVWTSGSHEQFF. The CDR3 bases are TGTGCCAGCAGGGTATGGACTAGCGGGAGCCATGAGCAGTTCTTC.

The chain's CDR3 is CASSYMAGEGETQYF. DNA of the CDR3: TGTGCCAGCAGTTACATGGCAGGGGAAGGAGAGACCCAGTACTTC. This chain uses TRBV6-5 with TRBJ2-5; a possible D gene is TRBD1 (6 bases). Germline loops: CDR1 MNHEY, CDR2 SVGAGI. The ends were cut back, 2 bases at V and 4 bases at J, with 14 bases in the middle. The CDR3 totals 15 residues.

The chain uses TRBV21-1 and TRBJ2-3; the listed D gene, TRBD2, was not tested against the DNA. TRBV21-1 is described as a pseudogene. This CDR3 has 15 amino acids. The CDR3 coding sequence is TGTGCCAGCAGCACCTACGGGGGGCGTAGAGATACGCAGTATTTT. This gives the protein CASSTYGGRRDTQYF.

The chain's CDR3 is CASSLGQGLITNEKLFF. The CDR3 DNA follows: TGTGCCAGCAGCTTAGGACAGGGGCTGATCACTAATGAAAAACTGTTTTTT. The chain has TRBV7-2 and TRBJ1-4, with 8 bases aligning to TRBD1. The CDR3 runs 17 residues. Germline V gene lookup returns CDR1 SGHTA and CDR2 FQGNSA. Unmatched junction bases numbered 6, after V lost 1 base and J lost 2 bases.

The chain joins TRBV4-1 to TRBJ2-3; 10 bases are shared with TRBD2. V trimming: 0 bases; J trimming: 2 bases; junction bases outside the gene matches: 5. From germline, CDR1 is MGHRA and CDR2 YSYEKL. This CDR3 comprises 17 residues. In DNA, the CDR3 is TGCGCCAGCAGCCAAGAGGCTAGCGGGAGTAACACAGATACGCAGTATTTT. Its translation is CASSQEASGSNTDTQYF.